This paragraph reports one T cell receptor (beta chain). Its target is unknown. Produced via immunoSEQ multiplex PCR; TCRdb's table is partial and in-frame only. The table has about 150,000 clones, approximately 88% seen once. The CDR3 extends over 14 amino acids. The germline CDR1 and CDR2 sequences are SGHTA and FQGNSA. V was cut by 5 bases and J by 0 bases, with 8 bases left in between. This sample was taken from a study of T cell responses to AZD1222 COVID-19 vaccine. Background on the study: Second doses that came at about 4 or about 12 weeks were put together. Findings and caveats of the study: In a largely white British group with more females than males, clonal diversity was possibly underestimated. Spike-specific TCR repertoires showed rising breadth and depth after two AZD1222 doses.

This sample comprised peripheral blood, obtained on day 0 of AZD1222 vaccination. This chain links TRBV7-2 with TRBJ1-3; D not certain. This receptor was identified in an adult in good health. CDR3: CASSPLFSGNTIYF. The CDR3 DNA follows: TGTGCCAGCAGCCCTCTTTTCTCTGGAAACACCATATATTTT.